Listed below are T cell receptor beta chains from one sample, sequenced in a study of blood T cell repertoires in COVID-19. The repertoire was sequenced with immunoSEQ multiplex PCR; TCRdb's copy has only in-frame clones and lacks some. Of some 200,000 clones in the sample, 80% to 90% are singletons; the top ten hold approximately 6.1%. The sample consisted of peripheral blood. These receptors were taken from a man older than 75 with acute or convalescent COVID-19. Each CDR3 is given with its conserved first and last residue. Fields, in order: clone size, J gene, D gene, V gene, CDR3 protein, CDR3 DNA. A D gene is named only where the DNA matches it firmly. Expanded clones get a size class; other rows say once, few or many, or leave the size out.

NA TRBJ2-5 NA TRBV30 CAWSVGVGTQYF TGTGCCTGGAGTGTAGGGGTTGGGACCCAGTACTTC
NA TRBJ2-1 TRBD2 TRBV5-1 CASSLSGRPSDEQFF TGCGCCAGCAGCTTAAGCGGGAGGCCCTCGGATGAGCAGTTCTTC
NA TRBJ1-2 NA TRBV6-1 CASSEFRPWAGYTF TGTGCCAGCAGTGAGTTCCGCCCCTGGGCCGGCTACACCTTC
NA TRBJ2-5 TRBD1 TRBV6-6 CASSPQTGQQETQYF TGTGCCAGCAGTCCCCAAACGGGACAGCAAGAGACCCAGTACTTC
NA TRBJ2-1 NA TRBV24-1 CATSDLPGVNSYNEQFF TGTGCCACCAGTGATTTGCCCGGGGTCAACTCCTACAATGAGCAGTTCTTC
NA TRBJ2-1 NA TRBV3-1/TRBV3-2 CASSQEGQPTRGQFF TGTGCCAGCAGCCAAGAGGGGCAACCTACTCGAGGGCAGTTCTTC
NA TRBJ2-1 NA TRBV19 CASSGWQGQYNEQFF TGTGCCAGTAGTGGTTGGCAGGGCCAATACAATGAGCAGTTCTTC
NA TRBJ2-3 TRBD1 TRBV7-3 CASSRTGFTDTQYF TGTGCCAGCAGCCGGACAGGTTTCACAGATACGCAGTATTTT
NA TRBJ1-2 NA TRBV18 CASSPVGNRVEFYGYTF TGTGCCAGCTCACCAGTAGGGAACAGGGTCGAATTCTATGGCTACACCTTC
NA TRBJ2-7 TRBD1 TRBV2 CASSEGTGSYEQYF TGTGCCAGCAGTGAAGGGACAGGCTCCTACGAGCAGTACTTC
NA TRBJ2-5 NA TRBV18 CASSPSSVETQYF TGTGCCAGCTCACCATCTTCGGTGGAGACCCAGTACTTC
NA TRBJ1-2 NA TRBV6-2/TRBV6-3 CASSYPGQQANYGYTF TGTGCCAGCAGTTACCCAGGACAGCAAGCTAACTATGGCTACACCTTC
NA TRBJ2-1 NA TRBV5-6 CASSPTTYNEQFF TGTGCCAGCAGCCCCACTACCTACAATGAGCAGTTCTTC
NA TRBJ2-1 TRBD2 TRBV24-1 CATSVNGLAGEQFF TGTGCCACCAGTGTCAACGGACTAGCGGGAGAGCAGTTCTTC
NA TRBJ2-5 NA TRBV11-2 CASLARETQYF TGTGCCAGCCTGGCGCGGGAGACCCAGTACTTC
NA TRBJ1-6 TRBD1 TRBV7-9 CASREDYRGGNSPLHF TGTGCCAGCAGGGAGGATTACAGGGGAGGAAATTCACCCCTCCACTTT
NA TRBJ2-7 TRBD2 TRBV24-1 CATSDIGSSGRINEQYF TGTGCCACCAGTGATATCGGATCTAGCGGGAGGATCAACGAGCAGTACTTC
once TRBJ1-1 TRBD1 TRBV18 CASSSSTQGILNTEAFF TGTGCCAGCTCATCCTCTACACAGGGGATATTGAACACTGAAGCTTTCTTT
NA TRBJ2-3 NA TRBV30 CAWSHRADTQYF TGTGCCTGGAGTCACAGGGCAGATACGCAGTATTTT
NA TRBJ2-6 TRBD1 TRBV27 CASSPYSQGAGANVLTF TGTGCCAGCAGTCCCTACTCACAGGGGGCTGGGGCCAACGTCCTGACTTTC
NA TRBJ1-1 NA TRBV6-6 CASSQTGGAFF TGTGCCAGCAGTCAGACAGGTGGTGCTTTCTTT
NA TRBJ1-5 NA TRBV27 CASNQGYSNQPQHF TGTGCCAGCAATCAGGGGTATAGCAATCAGCCCCAGCATTTT
NA TRBJ2-7 TRBD1 TRBV7-2 CASSSQGQGWYEQYF TGTGCCAGCAGCTCCCAGGGACAGGGGTGGTACGAGCAGTACTTC
NA TRBJ1-2 TRBD1 TRBV4-1 CASSQGQAVNYGYTF TGCGCCAGCAGCCAGGGACAGGCCGTAAACTATGGCTACACCTTC
NA TRBJ2-3 NA TRBV5-1 CASSLRPPGTTDTQYF TGCGCCAGCAGCTTGAGACCGCCGGGTACCACAGATACGCAGTATTTT
NA TRBJ1-4 NA TRBV25-1 CASSDQGKFATNEKLFF TGTGCCAGCAGTGACCAGGGGAAATTTGCAACTAATGAAAAACTGTTTTTT
NA TRBJ1-1 NA TRBV5-8 CASSLGHRGTEAFF TGTGCCAGCAGCTTGGGGCACCGGGGAACTGAAGCTTTCTTT
NA TRBJ2-5 NA TRBV5-1 CASSPAPGNPPRDQYF TGCGCCAGCAGCCCAGCCCCAGGGAACCCCCCAAGGGACCAGTACTTC
NA TRBJ1-4 NA TRBV6-6 CASSYAETNEKLFF TGTGCCAGCAGTTATGCAGAAACTAATGAAAAACTGTTTTTT
NA TRBJ2-7 TRBD2 TRBV5-6 CASSLARLAGVAYEQYF TGTGCCAGCAGCTTGGCCCGACTAGCGGGAGTTGCCTACGAGCAGTACTTC
NA TRBJ1-1 NA TRBV7-2 CASSSGARGSPSEAFF TGTGCCAGCAGCTCCGGGGCCAGGGGCTCTCCCTCTGAAGCTTTCTTT
NA TRBJ2-7 TRBD2 TRBV19 CASSMSVAGGPYEQYF TGTGCCAGTAGTATGTCCGTAGCGGGAGGACCCTACGAGCAGTACTTC
NA TRBJ2-1 TRBD2 TRBV9 CASSALAGGRNEQFF TGTGCCAGCAGCGCACTAGCGGGAGGGAGGAATGAGCAGTTCTTC
once TRBJ2-7 NA TRBV5-1 CASSLSQSSYEQYF TGCGCCAGCAGCTTGTCACAGAGCTCCTACGAGCAGTACTTC
NA TRBJ1-3 TRBD1 TRBV2 CASSYLETGAGNTIYF TGTGCCAGCAGTTACCTAGAAACAGGGGCTGGAAACACCATATATTTT
NA TRBJ1-1 NA TRBV10-2 CASRDWNTEAFF TGCGCCAGCAGGGACTGGAACACTGAAGCTTTCTTT
NA TRBJ1-3 NA TRBV3-1/TRBV3-2 CASSQEGSPDSFGNTIYF TGTGCCAGCAGCCAAGAGGGGAGCCCCGATAGTTTCGGAAACACCATATATTTT
NA TRBJ1-6 TRBD1 TRBV25-1 CASRDRGAASPLHF TGTGCCAGCAGGGACAGGGGTGCGGCCTCACCCCTCCACTTT
NA TRBJ2-7 NA TRBV7-9 CASSRDSSEDEQYF TGTGCCAGCAGCCGCGACAGCAGCGAGGACGAGCAGTACTTC
few TRBJ1-1 NA TRBV11-2 CASLGGNTEAFF TGTGCCAGCCTAGGAGGCAACACTGAAGCTTTCTTT
NA TRBJ2-7 TRBD2 TRBV11-3 CASSQGTSGKSYF TGTGCCAGCAGCCAGGGCACTAGCGGGAAAAGCTACTTC
NA TRBJ2-1 NA TRBV20-1 CSANDGGTAYNEQFF TGCAGTGCTAATGATGGGGGGACGGCCTACAATGAGCAGTTCTTC
NA TRBJ2-5 NA TRBV6-5 CASRQTWTEETQYF TGTGCCAGCAGACAAACCTGGACAGAAGAGACCCAGTACTTC
NA TRBJ2-7 TRBD1 TRBV15 CATSRDGGTGAYEQYF TGTGCCACCAGCAGAGATGGGGGGACAGGCGCCTACGAGCAGTACTTC
NA TRBJ1-1 NA TRBV6-1 CASSAFLDSTSRNTEAFF TGTGCCAGCAGTGCCTTCCTCGACTCAACCTCCAGGAACACTGAAGCTTTCTTT
NA TRBJ2-1 NA TRBV12-3/TRBV12-4 CASSLSFENEQFF TGTGCCAGCAGTCTCAGTTTCGAAAATGAGCAGTTCTTC
NA TRBJ1-1 TRBD1 TRBV10-3 CAIRDRGGTEAFF TGTGCCATCAGGGACAGGGGAGGCACTGAAGCTTTCTTT
NA TRBJ2-5 TRBD1 TRBV10-2 CASSESTGVGETQYF TGCGCCAGCAGTGAGTCGACAGGGGTTGGGGAGACCCAGTACTTC
NA TRBJ1-1 TRBD1 TRBV18 CASSAPMGQEKEAFF TGTGCCAGCTCAGCGCCGATGGGACAGGAGAAGGAGGCTTTCTTT
NA TRBJ2-3 TRBD2 TRBV5-6 CASSRRLTSGSFDTQYF TGTGCCAGCAGCCGCAGATTGACTAGCGGGAGTTTCGATACGCAGTATTTT
NA TRBJ1-4 TRBD1 TRBV30 CAWSVRAGGGEKLFF TGTGCCTGGAGTGTACGGGCAGGGGGCGGTGAAAAACTGTTTTTT
NA TRBJ1-1 NA TRBV11-3 CASSSTVYTEAFF TGTGCCAGCAGCTCGACAGTTTACACTGAAGCTTTCTTT
NA TRBJ2-5 NA TRBV21-1 CASSSGGQKYQETQYF TGTGCCAGCAGCTCAGGAGGGCAAAAGTACCAAGAGACCCAGTACTTC
NA TRBJ1-1 TRBD1 TRBV9 CASRQGASAGTEAFF TGTGCCAGCAGACAGGGGGCGTCTGCCGGCACTGAAGCTTTCTTT
NA TRBJ1-6 NA TRBV7-9 CASMSGKRSSGDNSPLHF TGTGCCAGCATGTCAGGGAAAAGGTCTAGCGGGGATAATTCACCCCTCCACTTT